These 15 T cell receptor beta chains share one sample of origin, sequenced in a study of blood T cell repertoires in COVID-19. Measured with immunoSEQ multiplex PCR; TCRdb has only the in-frame clones, and not every one. The data show about 100,000 clones, over 75% seen once. Material: peripheral blood. All receptors come from a human donor in a cohort sampled during active COVID-19.

This clone was counted between two and nine times. V and J are TRBV2 and TRBJ1-2; D remains unclear. The CDR3 length is 15 residues. The ends were cut back, 4 bases at V and 3 bases at J, with 15 bases in the middle. Germline assignment: CDR1 SNHLY and CDR2 FYNNEI. The CDR3 protein is CASSAAQADYYGYTF. The DNA of the CDR3 is TGTGCCAGCAGTGCCGCGCAGGCTGATTACTATGGCTACACCTTC.

The gene calls are TRBV5-8 and TRBJ1-2; 10 bases map to TRBD1. V shed 2 bases, J shed 8 bases, and the junction held 9 bases outside the gene matches. This CDR3 comprises 15 residues. Per germline, CDR1 SGHTS and CDR2 YDEGEE. CDR3: CASSFSRQGAGGYTF. For the CDR3, the DNA is TGTGCCAGCAGCTTTTCCCGACAGGGGGCAGGAGGCTACACCTTC.

Here the CDR3 reads CASSLGGETEAFF. CDR3 sequence (DNA): TGTGCCAGCAGCTTGGGGGGAGAAACTGAAGCTTTCTTT. The rearrangement joins TRBV5-5 to TRBJ1-1, with D unresolved. Germline V gene lookup returns CDR1 SGHKS and CDR2 YYEKEE (reference sequence). With 0 bases removed from V and 5 bases from J, the gap between germline ends came to 8 bases. This CDR3 contains 13 residues.

The chain combines TRBV7-6 with TRBJ2-7; a possible D gene is TRBD2 (5 bases). Trimming removed 0 bases from V and 3 bases from J, with 12 bases in between. The germline gives CDR1 SGHVS, CDR2 FNYEAQ. This CDR3 contains 15 residues. CDR3 DNA sequence: TGTGCCAGCAGCTTAGCCGCAGGAGGCGGCTACGAGCAGTACTTC. It is translated as CASSLAAGGGYEQYF.

The chain employs TRBV19 and TRBJ2-1, with 9 nucleotides matching TRBD2. Germline-derived CDR1 and CDR2 are LNHDA and SQIVND (reference sequence). After removal of 1 base from V and 2 bases from J, the junction contained 3 bases not matched to a gene. CDR3 length equals 16 residues. The CDR3 DNA sequence: TGTGCCAGTAGTATAGGGGCTAGCGGGGCCTACAATGAGCAGTTCTTC. Residues: CASSIGASGAYNEQFF.

The V call is TRBV6-5, the J call TRBJ2-7; a weak D match, TRBD2 (7 bases). The CDR3 spans 15 residues. The germline V gene encodes CDR1 MNHEY and CDR2 SVGAGI. Trimming cost V 0 bases and J 1 base, with 10 bases left between them. The CDR3 nucleotides read TGTGCCAGCAGTTACTCCGCGGGGGCGTCCTACGAGCAGTACTTC. Translating it yields CASSYSAGASYEQYF.

The chain recombines TRBV10-3 with TRBJ2-7, with TRBD2 identical over 15 bases. This CDR3 has 16 amino acids. CDR1 is ENHRY and CDR2 is SYGVKD in the germline V gene. V lost 5 bases and J lost 3; bases outside the gene matches: 5. The CDR3 nucleotides are TGTGCCATCAGTCCGCGGACTAGCGGGGGGGACTACGAGCAGTACTTC. Residues: CAISPRTSGGDYEQYF.

The chain links TRBV3-1 (or the pseudogene TRBV3-2) to TRBJ2-2; the match to TRBD2 covers 7 bases. The germline CDR1 and CDR2 sequences are LGHDT and YNNKEL (reference sequence). The junction had 12 bases not matched to a gene; V was cut back by 0 bases and J by 5 bases. CDR3 size: 18 residues. CDR3 in amino acids: CASSQDSRTGGRTGELFF. The CDR3 nucleotides are TGTGCCAGCAGCCAAGATAGCCGGACGGGGGGACGTACCGGGGAGCTGTTTTTT.

The V call is TRBV2, the J call TRBJ1-5; D uncertain. There are 15 residues in the CDR3. V shed 3 bases and J shed 2 bases, with 11 bases lying between them. Germline CDR1 SNHLY, CDR2 FYNNEI. The CDR3 spells CASSDTGIRNQPQHF. The CDR3 region has the DNA TGTGCCAGCAGTGATACCGGGATTCGCAATCAGCCCCAGCATTTT.

In nucleotides, the CDR3 is TGTGCCAGCAGGGGACAGAACTATGGCTACACCTTC. Encoded protein: CASRGQNYGYTF. The rearrangement joins TRBV2 to TRBJ1-2; 7 nucleotides align to TRBD1. Losses at the gene ends were 6 bases for V and 2 bases for J; bases not matched to a gene: 0. The germline CDR1 and CDR2 sequences are SNHLY and FYNNEI. The CDR3 covers 12 residues.

J is TRBJ1-2 and V is TRBV19; D call uncertain. Germline values: CDR1 LNHDA, CDR2 SQIVND (reference sequence). V was cut by 4 bases and J by 2 bases, with 14 bases left in between. The CDR3 sequence is 15 residues long. The CDR3 here is CASSRGGLGNYGYTF. The CDR3 nucleotides read TGTGCCAGTAGTAGAGGAGGTTTAGGGAACTATGGCTACACCTTC.

The chain couples TRBV6-5 to TRBJ2-5; unclear D gene. V gave up 0 bases and J gave up 5 bases, with 4 bases separating them. Germline V gives CDR1 MNHEY, CDR2 SVGAGI. CDR3 length: 12 amino acids. This CDR3 is CASSYSRETQYF. CDR3 nucleotide sequence: TGTGCCAGCAGTTACTCTCGGGAGACCCAGTACTTC.

The chain carries TRBV30 and TRBJ1-3; no clear D gene. This CDR3 spans 13 amino acids. Germline CDR1 GTSNPN, CDR2 SVGIG (reference sequence). The ends were cut back, 3 bases at V and 4 bases at J, with 10 bases in the middle. The CDR3, as DNA: TGTGCCTGGAGCGCATCAGCGGGAAACACCATATATTTT. Encoded protein: CAWSASAGNTIYF.

The chain carries TRBV24-1 and TRBJ2-7; D possibly corresponds to TRBD1 (6 bases). Trimming took 4 bases from V and 1 from J, leaving 13 bases between them. Germline CDR1 is KGHDR and CDR2 is SFDVKD. The CDR3 loop spans 15 amino acids. The CDR3 sequence: CATSDHRDTSYEQYF. The CDR3 DNA sequence: TGTGCCACCAGTGACCACCGGGACACTTCCTACGAGCAGTACTTC.

This chain connects TRBV19 to TRBJ2-3; 12 nucleotides match TRBD2. Germline V gene sequence: CDR1 LNHDA, CDR2 SQIVND (reference sequence). The CDR3 is 14 amino acids. The trim removed 4 bases at V and 8 bases at J, leaving 4 bases unmatched. CDR3 coding DNA: TGTGCCAGTAGTACCGGACTAGCGGGGATTACGCAGTATTTT. Amino acid sequence: CASSTGLAGITQYF.